Shown below are 14 T cell receptor beta chains from a single sample sequenced in a study of metastatic and nonmetastatic thyroid tumors. TCRdb called clones again from the PCR reads with MiXCR. This repertoire shows 15,000 or so clones, around 25% found once; its top ten account for 7.5% to 9%. Each patient went into thyroid surgery without having received any treatment. Sequenced: tumor tissue. These receptors were collected from a female donor with papillary thyroid cancer or a benign thyroid nodule (not recorded which). Some clones in this sample may be carry-over from other donors' samples.

This clone was counted between two and nine times. This chain links TRBV6-1 with TRBJ2-7, with D possibly being TRBD2 (6 bases). There are 15 residues in the CDR3. Deletions cut 0 bases from V and 0 bases from J, with 9 bases between. Germline CDR1 and CDR2: MNHNS and SASEGT. CDR3 region: CASSEAAGNSYEQYF. The CDR3 bases are TGTGCCAGCAGTGAAGCTGCGGGAAACTCCTACGAGCAGTACTTC.

This clone was counted a few times. This rearrangement joins TRBV24-1 to TRBJ2-2; D uncertain. V lost 5 bases and J 0 bases, leaving 3 bases between the germline ends. CDR1 is KGHDR, CDR2 SFDVKD, per germline. The CDR3 length is 13 residues. The CDR3 loop is CATSATNTGELFF. The CDR3 nucleotides are TGTGCCACCAGTGCTACGAACACCGGGGAGCTGTTTTTT.

In its sample, this clone was seen a few times. The chain uses TRBV24-1 and TRBJ2-5; 10 bases align to TRBD1. In germline, CDR1 is KGHDR, CDR2 SFDVKD. The ends lost 3 bases at V and 5 bases at J; junction bases unmatched: 5. The CDR3 consists of 15 residues. Written as DNA, the CDR3 is TGTGCCACCAGTGATCGGACAGGGGGTTGGGAGACCCAGTACTTC. Residues: CATSDRTGGWETQYF.

This clone was counted many times. The chain combines TRBV7-3 with TRBJ1-1; no clear D. The CDR3 extends over 15 amino acids. V shed 4 bases and J shed 0 bases, with 12 bases lying between them. Germline V gene lookup returns CDR1 SGHTA and CDR2 FQGTGA. CDR3 DNA: TGTGCCAGCAGCTCCCTCCCGGGGTTGAACACTGAAGCTTTCTTT. Encoded protein: CASSSLPGLNTEAFF.

This clone was seen repeatedly, ten times or more. The CDR3 sequence is CASSPPWADTQYF. DNA for the CDR3: TGTGCCAGCTCACCCCCGTGGGCAGATACGCAGTATTTT. The V and J genes are TRBV18 and TRBJ2-3; no firm D call. This CDR3 has 13 amino acids. Germline V CDR1 and CDR2: KGHSH, LQKENI. Deletions cut 3 bases from V and 4 bases from J, with 8 bases between. Based on the CDR3 plus reference TRBV18 and TRBJ2-3, the full variable domain is NAGVMQNPRHLVRRRGQEARLRCSPMKGHSHVYWYRQLPEEGLKFMVYLQKENIIDESGMPKERFSAEFPKEGPSILRIQQVVRGDSAAYFCASSPPWADTQYFGPGTRLTVL.

This clone occurred many times. V usage is TRBV5-8 and J usage is TRBJ2-1, with D tentatively TRBD1 (5 bases). Trimming shortened V by 1 base and J by 3 bases, and 11 bases separated the two germline ends. Per germline, CDR1 SGHTS and CDR2 YDEGEE. This CDR3 contains 15 residues. In DNA form, the CDR3 reads TGTGCCAGCAGCTTGTTTGAAGGGGACTACAATGAGCAGTTCTTC. Protein product: CASSLFEGDYNEQFF.

A few counts support this clone. The rearrangement uses TRBV6-2 or TRBV6-3 and TRBJ1-2; D might be TRBD1 (6 bases). Germline assignment: CDR1 MNHEY and CDR2 SVGEGT. The CDR3 is 14 amino acids. Trimming took 5 bases from V and 8 from J, leaving 18 bases between them. CDR3: CASSTRTGKKGYTF. In DNA, the CDR3 is TGTGCCAGCAGTACTCGCACAGGGAAGAAAGGCTACACCTTC.

Many counts were recorded for this clone. The junction does not match germline at one end; this may be a read error. The gene calls are TRBV3-1 and TRBJ2-7, with 11 positions matching TRBD2. The V gene's germline CDR1 is LGHDT and CDR2 YNNKEL (reference sequence). There are 17 residues in the CDR3. The CDR3 bases are TGTGCCAGCAGCCTTCTGTCCCTTGAGTTAGCGGGAGGGCCTCAAGATTTC. Residues: CASSLLSLELAGGPQDF.

At least ten counts were recorded for this clone. The V gene is TRBV5-1, the J gene TRBJ2-3; D not resolved. The V and J ends lost 5 bases and 4 bases respectively, with 14 bases between them. Looked up from germline, CDR1 is SGHRS and CDR2 is YFSETQ. The CDR3 is 14 amino acids. Written as DNA, the CDR3 is TGCGCCAGCAGTCGGAACCTTGGTGCAGATACGCAGTATTTT. Translated: CASSRNLGADTQYF.

This clone was picked up many times. V gene TRBV5-5 combines with J gene TRBJ2-3, with D unresolved. This CDR3 is 13 amino acids long. Germline CDR1 reads SGHKS; CDR2 reads YYEKEE (reference sequence). The ends were cut back, 8 bases at V and 0 bases at J, with 10 bases in the middle. Here the CDR3 DNA reads TGTGCCAGTGAGAGCCCTAGCACAGATACGCAGTATTTT. Protein product: CASESPSTDTQYF.

This clone was detected many times. This sequence joins TRBV4-1 and TRBJ2-7; D not resolved. Germline assignment: CDR1 MGHRA and CDR2 YSYEKL. This CDR3 has 14 residues. Trimming stripped 0 bases from V and 2 bases from J, with 8 bases between. CDR3 region: CASSQDHLAYEQYF. The DNA for the CDR3 is TGCGCCAGCAGCCAAGACCACTTGGCCTACGAGCAGTACTTC.

This clone was seen at least ten times. The chain uses TRBV5-1 and TRBJ2-5, with no clear D. Germline V gene sequence: CDR1 SGHRS, CDR2 YFSETQ. This CDR3 has 11 residues. The ends were cut back, 7 bases at V and 1 base at J, with 5 bases in the middle. CDR3 DNA: TGCGCCAGCGCCCTCCAAGAGACCCAGTACTTC. It specifies CASALQETQYF. Drawing the rest from reference TRBV5-1 and TRBJ2-5, the complete variable domain is KAGVTQTPRYLIKTRGQQVTLSCSPISGHRSVSWYQQTPGQGLQFLFEYFSETQRNKGNFPGRFSGRQFSNSRSEMNVSTLELGDSALYLCASALQETQYFGPGTRLLVL.

There are many counts of this clone. The chain recombines TRBV20-1 with TRBJ2-1, with 10 bases fitting TRBD1. After removal of 6 bases from V and 4 bases from J, the junction contained 6 bases not matched to a gene. Per germline, CDR1 DFQATT and CDR2 SNEGSKA (reference sequence). This CDR3 is 14 amino acids long. Written as DNA, the CDR3 is TGCAGTGCCAGACGGGACAGGGGTTACAATGAGCAGTTCTTC. This sequence encodes CSARRDRGYNEQFF.

This clone was counted many times. The V and J genes are TRBV12-3 or TRBV12-4 and TRBJ2-3; the D gene is possibly TRBD2 (5 bases). The CDR3 loop spans 13 amino acids. V lost 6 bases to trimming and J lost 7 bases, with 14 bases between them. CDR3 protein: CASRLHSGNTQYF. CDR3 sequence (DNA): TGTGCCAGCAGACTCCACTCGGGGAATACGCAGTATTTT.